This is a list of T cell receptor beta chains from one sample in a study of T cell responses to AZD1222 COVID-19 vaccine. Produced via immunoSEQ multiplex PCR; TCRdb's table is partial and in-frame only. The sample includes around 160,000 clones, about 91% of them seen just once. Sequenced material: peripheral blood, taken on day 0 of AZD1222 vaccination. All receptors come from an adult in good health. CDR3s include the opening cysteine and the closing phenylalanine or tryptophan. A D gene is named only where the DNA matches it firmly. The size field is filled for only some rows; it gives once, few, many or a size class.

length: 14; size: NA; D: TRBD1; V: TRBV6-2/TRBV6-3; J: TRBJ1-2; DNA: TGTGCCAGCAGTGCATCGGGACAGGGGTATGGCTACACCTTC; CDR3: CASSASGQGYGYTF
length: 14; size: NA; D: NA; V: TRBV7-2; J: TRBJ1-6; DNA: TGTGCCAGCAGCTTAGCTGGGACAACGAGCCCCCTCCACTTT; CDR3: CASSLAGTTSPLHF
length: 11; size: NA; D: NA; V: TRBV30; J: TRBJ2-5; DNA: TGTGCCTGGCAGGTGGGAGAGACCCAGTACTTC; CDR3: CAWQVGETQYF
length: 14; size: NA; D: TRBD1; V: TRBV4-2; J: TRBJ1-1; DNA: TGTGCCAGCAGCCATCCAGGGGGGGGCACTGAAGCTTTCTTT; CDR3: CASSHPGGGTEAFF
length: 14; size: NA; D: NA; V: TRBV7-9; J: TRBJ1-2; DNA: TGTGCCAGCAGCTTAACCGGACAGCACTATGGCTACACCTTC; CDR3: CASSLTGQHYGYTF
length: 15; size: NA; D: NA; V: TRBV13; J: TRBJ2-7; DNA: TGTGCCAGCAGCTTGACCGGGTTACAATCGAGGGAGCAGTACTTC; CDR3: CASSLTGLQSREQYF
length: 11; size: NA; D: NA; V: TRBV5-1; J: TRBJ1-2; DNA: TGCGCCACCCGGGCCTTGGGCGGCTACACCTTC; CDR3: CATRALGGYTF
length: 15; size: NA; D: TRBD2; V: TRBV9; J: TRBJ2-7; DNA: TGTGCCAGCAGCGTACAAGCGGGGGGTCCGTACGAGCAGTACTTC; CDR3: CASSVQAGGPYEQYF
length: 15; size: few; D: NA; V: TRBV27; J: TRBJ1-1; DNA: TGTGCCAGCAGTTTGAAGAGGGGCACGAACACTGAAGCTTTCTTT; CDR3: CASSLKRGTNTEAFF
length: 15; size: NA; D: TRBD1; V: TRBV2; J: TRBJ2-3; DNA: TGTGCCAGCAGTGATCTGGGACAGAGGACAGATACGCAGTATTTT; CDR3: CASSDLGQRTDTQYF
length: 13; size: NA; D: NA; V: TRBV11-2; J: TRBJ1-1; DNA: TGTGCCAGCAGCGCCGGGGTTGGCACTGAAGCTTTCTTT; CDR3: CASSAGVGTEAFF
length: 14; size: NA; D: TRBD1; V: TRBV29-1; J: TRBJ1-1; DNA: TGCAGCGGGCAGGAACAGGGGGCCTCTACTGAAGCTTTCTTT; CDR3: CSGQEQGASTEAFF
length: 15; size: NA; D: TRBD2; V: TRBV5-1; J: TRBJ2-7; DNA: TGCGCCAGCAGTCCCCCAATAGCGGGAACTTACGAGCAGTACTTC; CDR3: CASSPPIAGTYEQYF
length: 12; size: NA; D: TRBD1; V: TRBV28; J: TRBJ1-2; DNA: TGTGCTGAGGGGGCGCGGGGCTATGGCTACACCTTC; CDR3: CAEGARGYGYTF
length: 13; size: NA; D: NA; V: TRBV7-3; J: TRBJ1-1; DNA: TGTGCCAGCAGCTTAACGATGGCGAATGAAGCTTTCTTT; CDR3: CASSLTMANEAFF
length: 16; size: NA; D: NA; V: TRBV9; J: TRBJ1-2; DNA: TGTGCCAGCAGCGTAGGGGCAGGGGAGGGTCTCTATGGCTACACCTTC; CDR3: CASSVGAGEGLYGYTF
length: 13; size: NA; D: TRBD1; V: TRBV7-7; J: TRBJ2-7; DNA: TGTGCTAGCAGCCCCGGGACAGGGCAGGAGCAGTACTTC; CDR3: CASSPGTGQEQYF
length: 16; size: once; D: NA; V: TRBV19; J: TRBJ1-3; DNA: TGTGCCAGTAGTCCCTCGTTCGGAGGGATTGGAAACACCATATATTTT; CDR3: CASSPSFGGIGNTIYF
length: 14; size: NA; D: TRBD1; V: TRBV29-1; J: TRBJ1-1; DNA: TGCAGCGTGCCAACAGGGGGCAGGCGGACTGAAGCTTTCTTT; CDR3: CSVPTGGRRTEAFF
length: 15; size: once; D: TRBD1; V: TRBV5-1; J: TRBJ2-7; DNA: TGCGCCAGCAGCTCAGGACAGGCCGGGGTTTACGAGCAGTACTTC; CDR3: CASSSGQAGVYEQYF
length: 15; size: NA; D: TRBD2; V: TRBV19; J: TRBJ2-7; DNA: TGTGCCAGTAGTATCCGACCTAGCGGATCAGACGAGCAGTACTTC; CDR3: CASSIRPSGSDEQYF
length: 14; size: NA; D: NA; V: TRBV2; J: TRBJ1-2; DNA: TGTGCCAGCAGTCCCGACGCGGCTAACTATGGCTACACCTTC; CDR3: CASSPDAANYGYTF